This T cell receptor (beta chain) comes out of a study of identical twins (dated by TCRdb to about 2016). Looking at the study overall: TCR alpha and beta repertoires from monozygotic twins, unrelated adults of various ages and cord blood were deep-sequenced to test whether fetal clonotypes persist. Replicate twin experiments were performed at different times using different library preparation protocols to rule out contamination.

General study outcomes and caveats: Fewer insertions were carried by abundant cord blood beta clonotypes; a weaker similar trend was observed in young adult naive repertoires, while no such trend was observed in memory repertoires. Recombination models systematically underestimated out-of-frame TCR alpha sharing in monozygotic twins but agreed with sharing between unrelated individuals. Compared with coincidental sharing between unrelated individuals, out-of-frame TCR alpha sequences shared between twins showed an excess of sequences with low generation probability. Because the same donors could not be followed over many years, the conclusions relied on cross-sectional statistical analysis. Excess twin sharing in beta out-of-frame sequences was weaker because fewer shared sequences lowered the signal-to-noise ratio. Invariant T cells such as MAIT and iNKT could partly confound zero-insertion analyses, though diverse VJ usage argued against this for most clonotypes.

Points on this clonotype: This clone's antigen is unknown. The sample holds no much larger clone one base away, and base qualities are not on file.

Only healthy Caucasian donors were included. Three pairs of female monozygotic twins, all aged about 18 to 30 years, made up the twin cohort. Positive isolation kits from Invitrogen were used to isolate CD4+ and CD8+ T cell populations. From its cysteine to its phenylalanine, the CDR3 spans 13 amino acids. Of the read, only the CDR3 DNA is kept; its 39 bases are in frame from base 1. CDR1 and CDR2 were assigned from the germline V gene (reference sequence) as SEHNR and FQNEAQ. Trimming costs V 6 bases and J 7 bases, and their ends lie 14 bases apart. The library was made by 5' RACE. TCRdb shows the sequencer as Illumina HiSeq 2000. Template switching added a universal primer binding site, and the final cDNA carried a unique molecular identifier that allowed TCR cDNA molecules to be counted accurately. First-strand cDNA for TCR alpha and beta chains was synthesized from specific primers in the conserved constant-segment region. To control for contamination, each cDNA library was double barcoded with a SMART-Mk sample barcode plus Illumina barcodes. TruSeq adapter sequences along with Illumina sample barcodes were introduced in two successive PCR steps. TCR alpha and beta cDNA libraries were sequenced on the Illumina HiSeq platform with custom primers. In the original analysis: MiGEC was used to process raw reads and extract unique molecular identifiers, and MiXCR was used to find CDR3 positions. For each individual, recombination models were inferred using an EM algorithm with the repgenHMM and IGoR tools. Shared clonotypes were analyzed with the tcR package in R, and sharing was normalized by the product of cloneset sizes. To study raw recombination free of thymic and clonal selection effects, out-of-frame nonproductive sequences were analyzed. TCRdb took the public reads, trimmed them with fastp at Q25, ran MiXCR for clone calling and kept in-frame beta chains. Duplicate CDR3 protein sequences are folded into a single record with the most common DNA and genes. TCRdb, not the original authors, processed these V and J calls. The table for this sample lists about 520,000 distinct CDR3 sequences; around 20% of them were counted only once. 0.8% to 1% of the sample is taken by the ten largest.

Separately, the same data were catalogued under a study of T cells expressing NK-cell markers. As that second paper reports: TCR beta-chain repertoires were profiled in sorted CD3+CD56+NKG2C+, CD3+CD56+NKG2C- and CD3+CD56-NKG2C+ T-cell subsets from about 8 donors. Seven of the eight sequenced donors were HCMV-seropositive and one was HCMV-seronegative. To restrict sorting to alphabetaTCR-expressing T cells, an anti-gammadeltaTCR antibody was added in several experiments. In several donors, the dominant CD3+CD56+NKG2C+ clonotypes were found to rank among the top 10 CD8+ clonotypes and to make up about 1.0-7.0% of CD8+ T cells. Those dominant clonotypes were again the most abundant among CD3+CD56-NKG2C+ cells in a few donors, at about 28.3-65%. Whether the expanded NKG2C-expressing T cell clones were specific for HCMV antigens remained unclear. The study sequenced eight donors, all healthy volunteers chosen at random: three men and five women. HCMV-specific IgG was detected in serum with a commercial ELISA kit to determine HCMV serostatus. Reads were demultiplexed and grouped by UMI with MIGEC, and clonotypes were assembled and quantified with MiTCR. Only TCR cDNA sequences supported by at least two reads were kept to exclude erroneous sequences. Downstream repertoire analysis used the tcR package, and clonotypes were matched across fractions by CDR3 nucleotide sequence plus V segment. VDJmatch was used to annotate antigen specificity against VDJdb, with one amino acid substitution allowed in CDR3.

Recombination connected TRBV7-9 to TRBJ2-3, with TRBD2 as a weak D call on 5 bases. Sequenced: CD4+ T cells sorted from blood. This clonotype originated in a woman aged 18-35 years in good health. CDR3 region: CASSVEERNTQYF. The DNA reads as follows: TGTGCCAGCAGTGTCGAAGAGCGGAATACGCAGTATTTT.